This T cell receptor (delta chain) was profiled in a study of gamma-delta chains in newborns, infants, children. The overall study: Innate gammadelta T cells reportedly expand polyclonally right after birth, driven by microbial exposure, per the title.

TCRdb redid the clone calls on the reads with CATT. The sample consists of about 9,200 delta-chain clones, 22% of them appearing once. This clone was seen a handful of times. CDR3 length: 22 residues. J gave up 2 bases and V 3 bases, and 20 bases lay outside the gene matches. The germline gives CDR1 GEAIGNYY, CDR2 EKD. Sample: blood. This receptor was obtained from a child who was a newborn, infant or young child, either healthy, febrile or measles-vaccinated (not recorded which). V and J are TRDV2 and TRDJ3, with TRDD3 identical over 8 bases. The CDR3 sequence is CACDSSRTVGDGITWDTRQMFF. The CDR3 coding sequence is TGTGCCTGTGACTCCTCGAGGACAGTGGGGGATGGCATTACCTGGGACACCCGACAGATGTTTTTC.